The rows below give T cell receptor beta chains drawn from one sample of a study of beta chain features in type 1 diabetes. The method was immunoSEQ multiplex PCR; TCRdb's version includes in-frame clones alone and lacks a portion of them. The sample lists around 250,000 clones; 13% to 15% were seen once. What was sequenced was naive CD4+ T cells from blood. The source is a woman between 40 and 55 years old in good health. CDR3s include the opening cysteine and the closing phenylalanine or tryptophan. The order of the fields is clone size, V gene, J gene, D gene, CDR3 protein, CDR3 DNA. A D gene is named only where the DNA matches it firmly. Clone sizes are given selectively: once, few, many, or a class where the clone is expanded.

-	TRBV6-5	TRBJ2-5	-	CASSYGGAGEETQYF	TGTGCCAGCAGTTATGGCGGGGCCGGTGAAGAGACCCAGTACTTC
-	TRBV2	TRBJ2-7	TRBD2	CASMLERGSSYEQYF	TGTGCCAGCATGTTAGAGCGGGGGAGCTCCTACGAGCAGTACTTC
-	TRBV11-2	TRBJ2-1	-	CASRMGSSYNEQFF	TGTGCCAGCAGGATGGGGAGCTCCTACAATGAGCAGTTCTTC
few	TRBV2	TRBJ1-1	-	CASREDRRNTEAFF	TGTGCCAGCAGGGAAGACAGACGGAACACTGAAGCTTTCTTT
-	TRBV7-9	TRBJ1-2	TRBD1	CASAPGQGSGFGYTF	TGTGCCAGCGCCCCGGGACAGGGGTCGGGTTTCGGCTACACCTTC
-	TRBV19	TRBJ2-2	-	CASSTYAEGTGELFF	TGTGCCAGTAGTACCTACGCAGAGGGCACCGGGGAGCTGTTTTTT
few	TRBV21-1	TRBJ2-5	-	CASKIKGDRGETQYF	TGTGCCAGCAAGATTAAAGGGGATAGGGGAGAGACCCAGTACTTC
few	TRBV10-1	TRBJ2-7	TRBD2	CASSERASGVKAYEQYF	TGCGCCAGCAGTGAGAGGGCTAGCGGGGTAAAGGCCTACGAGCAGTACTTC
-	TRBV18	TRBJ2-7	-	CASSLAGAEQYF	TGTGCCAGCTCGCTGGCTGGGGCGGAGCAGTACTTC
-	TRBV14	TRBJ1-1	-	CASSQRMVTEAFF	TGTGCCAGCAGCCAGAGAATGGTCACTGAAGCTTTCTTT
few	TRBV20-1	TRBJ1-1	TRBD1	CSAPNRGPAFF	TGCAGTGCTCCGAACAGGGGGCCAGCTTTCTTT
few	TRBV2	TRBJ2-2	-	CASSALEVEELFF	TGTGCCAGCAGTGCGCTTGAGGTGGAGGAGCTGTTTTTT
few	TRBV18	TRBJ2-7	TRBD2	CASSKTSGVIYEQYF	TGTGCCAGCTCGAAAACTAGCGGGGTGATCTACGAGCAGTACTTC
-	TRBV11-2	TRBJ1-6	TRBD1	CASSYRPGQAANNSPLHF	TGTGCCAGCAGCTACAGACCGGGACAGGCAGCGAATAATTCACCCCTCCACTTT
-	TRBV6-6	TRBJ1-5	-	CASSYGQGNQPQHF	TGTGCCAGCAGTTACGGGCAGGGCAATCAGCCCCAGCATTTT
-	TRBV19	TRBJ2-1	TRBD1	CASSLGPGGSGSYNEQFF	TGTGCCAGTTCCCTGGGGCCAGGGGGTTCGGGCTCCTACAATGAGCAGTTCTTC
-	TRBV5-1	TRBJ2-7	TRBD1	CASSSTGGQGFREQYF	TGCGCCAGCAGCTCAACGGGGGGACAGGGGTTCCGCGAGCAGTACTTC
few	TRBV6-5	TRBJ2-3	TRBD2	CASSWARAGGTDTQYF	TGTGCCAGCAGTTGGGCCCGAGCGGGGGGCACAGATACGCAGTATTTT
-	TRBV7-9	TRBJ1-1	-	CASSFQGGTEAFF	TGTGCCAGCAGCTTTCAGGGAGGAACTGAAGCTTTCTTT
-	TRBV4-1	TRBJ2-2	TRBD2	CASTGLGFPGELFF	TGCGCCAGCACGGGACTAGGGTTTCCCGGGGAGCTGTTTTTT
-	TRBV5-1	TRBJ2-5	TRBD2	CASSFLAGQEETQYF	TGCGCCAGCAGCTTCCTAGCGGGGCAGGAAGAGACCCAGTACTTC
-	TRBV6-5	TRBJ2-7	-	CASSKPGSREQYF	TGTGCCAGCTCGAAACCCGGGTCTCGGGAGCAGTACTTC
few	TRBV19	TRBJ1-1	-	CASSNLATGSRGTEAFF	TGTGCCAGTAGTAACCTGGCGACAGGATCCCGGGGCACTGAAGCTTTCTTT
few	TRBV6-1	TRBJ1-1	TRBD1	CASSITGTVNTEAFF	TGTGCCAGCAGTATTACCGGGACAGTGAACACTGAAGCTTTCTTT
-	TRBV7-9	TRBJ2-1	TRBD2	CASSLVVGSGGIYNEQFF	TGTGCCAGCAGCTTAGTCGTGGGTAGCGGGGGGATCTACAATGAGCAGTTCTTC
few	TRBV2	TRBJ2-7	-	CASRGAASETRKF	TGTGCCAGCAGGGGGGCTGCGTCTGAAACTCGAAAATTC
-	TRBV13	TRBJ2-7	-	CASSPQGRISSYEQYF	TGTGCCAGCAGCCCTCAGGGCAGAATTAGCTCCTACGAGCAGTACTTC
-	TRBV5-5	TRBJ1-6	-	CASSFSSDTSSPLHF	TGTGCCAGCAGCTTTTCATCCGACACCAGTTCACCCCTCCACTTT
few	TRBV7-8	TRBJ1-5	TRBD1	CASSSAWTGGSNQPQHF	TGTGCCAGCAGCTCGGCGTGGACAGGGGGCAGCAATCAGCCCCAGCATTTT
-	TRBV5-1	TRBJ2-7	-	CASSLQGGYEQYF	TGCGCCAGCAGCTTGCAGGGTGGCTACGAGCAGTACTTC
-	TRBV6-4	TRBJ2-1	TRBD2	CASSVAGESYNEQFF	TGTGCCAGCAGCGTAGCGGGGGAGTCCTACAATGAGCAGTTCTTC
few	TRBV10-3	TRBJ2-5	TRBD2	CAISGPGLAGGKYQETQYF	TGTGCCATCAGCGGACCGGGACTAGCGGGGGGGAAGTACCAAGAGACCCAGTACTTC